The 7 T cell receptor beta chains presented below share a single source sample, sequenced in a study of blood T cell repertoires in COVID-19. Generated by immunoSEQ multiplex PCR, the TCRdb table keeps only in-frame clones and is missing some. Of 130,000 to 150,000 clones detected, more than 75% appear once; the ten largest clones hold 4.2%. The sample taken for sequencing was peripheral blood. These receptors originate from a man aged 60 to 75 with acute or convalescent COVID-19.

CDR3 residues: CASSAGQGAYNEQFF. The DNA of the CDR3 is TGTGCCAGCAGTGCGGGACAGGGGGCCTACAATGAGCAGTTCTTC. The chain recombines TRBV6-4 with TRBJ2-1; 11 nucleotides align to TRBD1. Per the germline V gene, CDR1 is MRHNA and CDR2 is SNTAGT. This CDR3 contains 15 residues. V lost 4 bases and J lost 2; bases outside the gene matches: 1.

This clone was detected only once. Different DNA sequences within this sample yield the same CDR3. The chain links TRBV5-1 to TRBJ2-1; perhaps TRBD1 as D (6 bases). V gave up 4 bases and J gave up 3 bases, with 11 bases separating them. The CDR3 contains 14 residues. CDR1 and CDR2 (germline): SGHRS, YFSETQ. In nucleotides, the CDR3 is TGCGCCAGCAGCCCCGGACAGAGCTACAATGAGCAGTTCTTC. It codes for CASSPGQSYNEQFF.

The rearrangement uses TRBV18 and TRBJ2-1; possible D gene TRBD2, 6 bases. The CDR3 has 15 amino acids. V lost 3 bases and J 0 bases, leaving 9 bases between the germline ends. The germline CDR1 and CDR2 sequences are KGHSH and LQKENI. CDR3 in amino acids: CASSPGTRSYNEQFF. The DNA for the CDR3 is TGTGCCAGCTCACCCGGGACTCGCTCCTACAATGAGCAGTTCTTC.

The chain joins TRBV6-5 to TRBJ2-3; possibly TRBD1 for D (6 bases). Germline V gene data show CDR1 as MNHEY and CDR2 as SVGAGI. The CDR3 is 14 residues long. Trimming stripped 5 bases from V and 4 bases from J, with 13 bases between. This chain's CDR3 is CASSPETGADTQYF. The CDR3 DNA sequence: TGTGCCAGCAGTCCCGAGACAGGCGCAGATACGCAGTATTTT.

The V gene is TRBV5-6, the J gene TRBJ2-5, with 8 bases aligning to TRBD1. J was trimmed by 4 bases and V by 3 bases; bases with no gene match: 8. The V gene's germline CDR1 is SGHDT and CDR2 YYEEEE. The CDR3 extends over 15 amino acids. The CDR3 nucleotides read TGTGCCAGCAGCTCCCGGACAGGGTCTTCAGAGACCCAGTACTTC. Translating gives CASSSRTGSSETQYF.

The chain recombines TRBV6-5 with TRBJ2-5, with a tentative D call TRBD1 (6 bases). V was clipped by 2 bases and J by 11 bases, with 15 bases between them. CDR1 and CDR2 from the germline V gene are MNHEY and SVGAGI. This CDR3 has 13 amino acids. As DNA, the CDR3 is TGTGCCAGCAGTTACACAGTAGAAGGACAGCAGTACTTC. Amino acid sequence: CASSYTVEGQQYF.

The rearrangement uses TRBV24-1 and TRBJ2-7; a possible D gene is TRBD2 (6 bases). The CDR3 has 14 amino acids. Germline CDR1 KGHDR, CDR2 SFDVKD. Trimming pared 2 bases from V and 7 bases from J, leaving 14 bases between. CDR3 residues: CATSDWTNSGEQYF. DNA of the CDR3: TGTGCCACCAGTGATTGGACTAACTCGGGGGAGCAGTACTTC.